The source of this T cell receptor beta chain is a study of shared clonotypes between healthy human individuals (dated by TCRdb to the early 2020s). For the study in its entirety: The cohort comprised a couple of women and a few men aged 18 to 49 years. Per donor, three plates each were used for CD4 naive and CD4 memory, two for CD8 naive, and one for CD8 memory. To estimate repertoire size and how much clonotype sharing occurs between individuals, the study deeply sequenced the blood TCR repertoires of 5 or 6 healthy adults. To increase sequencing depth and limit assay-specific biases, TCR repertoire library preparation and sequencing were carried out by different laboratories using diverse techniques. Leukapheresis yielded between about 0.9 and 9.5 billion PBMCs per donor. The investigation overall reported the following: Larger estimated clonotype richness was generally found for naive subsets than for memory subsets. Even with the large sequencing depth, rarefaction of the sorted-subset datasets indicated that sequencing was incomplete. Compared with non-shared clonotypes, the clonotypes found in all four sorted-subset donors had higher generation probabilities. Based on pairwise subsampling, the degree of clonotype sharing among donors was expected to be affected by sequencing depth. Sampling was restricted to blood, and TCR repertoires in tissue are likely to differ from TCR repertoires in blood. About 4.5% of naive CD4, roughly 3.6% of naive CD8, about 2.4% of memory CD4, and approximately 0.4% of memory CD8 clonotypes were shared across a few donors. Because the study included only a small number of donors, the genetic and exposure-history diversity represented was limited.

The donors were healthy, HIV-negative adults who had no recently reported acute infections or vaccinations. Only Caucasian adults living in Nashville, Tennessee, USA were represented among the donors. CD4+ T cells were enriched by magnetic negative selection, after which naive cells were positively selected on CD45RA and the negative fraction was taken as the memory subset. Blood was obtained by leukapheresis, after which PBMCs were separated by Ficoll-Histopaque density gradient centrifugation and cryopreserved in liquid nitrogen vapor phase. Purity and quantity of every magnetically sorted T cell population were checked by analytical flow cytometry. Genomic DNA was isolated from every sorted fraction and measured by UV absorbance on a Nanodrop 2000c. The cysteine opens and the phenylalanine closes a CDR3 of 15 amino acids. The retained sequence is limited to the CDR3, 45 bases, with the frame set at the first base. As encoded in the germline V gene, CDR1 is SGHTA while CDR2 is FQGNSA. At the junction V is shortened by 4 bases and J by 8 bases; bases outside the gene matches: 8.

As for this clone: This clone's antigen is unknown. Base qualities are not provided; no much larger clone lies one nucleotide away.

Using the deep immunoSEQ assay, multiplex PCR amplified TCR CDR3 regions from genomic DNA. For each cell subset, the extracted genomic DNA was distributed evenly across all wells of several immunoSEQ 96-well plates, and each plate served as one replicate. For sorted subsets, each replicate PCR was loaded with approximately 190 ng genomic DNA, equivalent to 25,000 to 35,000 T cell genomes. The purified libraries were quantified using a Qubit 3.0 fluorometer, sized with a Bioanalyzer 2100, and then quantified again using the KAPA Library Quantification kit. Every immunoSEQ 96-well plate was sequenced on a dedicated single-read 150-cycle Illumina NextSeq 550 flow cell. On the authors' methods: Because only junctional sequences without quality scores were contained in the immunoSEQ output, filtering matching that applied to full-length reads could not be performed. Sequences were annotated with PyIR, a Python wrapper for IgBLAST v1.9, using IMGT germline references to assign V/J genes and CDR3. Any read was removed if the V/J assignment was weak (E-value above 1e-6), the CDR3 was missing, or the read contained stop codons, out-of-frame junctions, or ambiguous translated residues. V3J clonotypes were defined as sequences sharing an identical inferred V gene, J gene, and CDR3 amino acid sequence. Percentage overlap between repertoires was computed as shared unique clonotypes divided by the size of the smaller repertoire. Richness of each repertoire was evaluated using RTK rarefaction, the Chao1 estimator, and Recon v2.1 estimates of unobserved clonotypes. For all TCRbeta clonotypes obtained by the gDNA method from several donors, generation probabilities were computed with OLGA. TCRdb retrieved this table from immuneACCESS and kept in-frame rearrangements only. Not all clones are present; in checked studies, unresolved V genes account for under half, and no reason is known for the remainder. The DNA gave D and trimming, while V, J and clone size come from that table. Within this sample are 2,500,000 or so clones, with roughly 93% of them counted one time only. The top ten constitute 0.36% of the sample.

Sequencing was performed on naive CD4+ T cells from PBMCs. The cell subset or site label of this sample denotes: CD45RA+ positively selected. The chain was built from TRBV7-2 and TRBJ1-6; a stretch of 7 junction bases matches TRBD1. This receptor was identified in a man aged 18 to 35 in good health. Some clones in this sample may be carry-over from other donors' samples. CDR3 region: CASSWTSGGDSPLHF. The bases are TGTGCCAGCAGCTGGACATCAGGGGGGGATTCACCCCTCCACTTT.